Listed here are 4 T cell receptor beta chains from one sample, sequenced in a study of human T cells and chemical hapten exposure. TCRdb reprocessed the RACE reads with MiXCR, giving one entry per CDR3 protein. The table records 250,000 or so distinct CDR3 sequences, over 7.5% of them present only once. Time point described: pre-sensitization, week 0. Treatment described: therapeutic diphenylcyclopropenone sensitization with weekly scalp DPC. This material consisted of whole blood, taken in connection with sensitization to the hapten diphenylcyclopropenone (DPC). All receptors come from a man between 18 and 29 years old with alopecia areata. Some clones in this sample may be carry-over from other donors' samples.

This clonotype appeared many times. V and J are TRBV10-3 and TRBJ1-1; D is uncertain. In germline, CDR1 is ENHRY, CDR2 SYGVKD. The CDR3 has 11 amino acids. V lost 7 bases and J lost 8, with 11 bases in between. The CDR3 is CAITMAGEAFF. The CDR3 nucleotides read TGTGCCATCACTATGGCAGGAGAAGCTTTCTTT.

This clonotype was detected ten times or more. The chain employs TRBV9 and TRBJ2-6; D is tentatively TRBD1 or TRBD2 (5 bases each). CDR3 length equals 17 residues. CDR1 is SGDLS and CDR2 is YYNGEE in the germline V gene. V shed 3 bases and J shed 2 bases, with 15 bases lying between them. CDR3 sequence (DNA): TGTGCCAGCAGCGCGGGAACAGGTTCCACTGGGGCCAACGTCCTGACTTTC. Amino acids: CASSAGTGSTGANVLTF.

The chain uses TRBV7-2 and TRBJ1-1; D is undetermined. The CDR3 totals 16 residues. Germline V CDR1 and CDR2: SGHTA, FQGNSA. V shed 2 bases and J shed 0 bases, with 13 bases lying between them. The CDR3 region has the DNA TGTGCCAGCAGCTTAAATTCACAGCATTTGAACACTGAAGCTTTCTTT. Protein sequence: CASSLNSQHLNTEAFF.

This clonotype was detected many times. In DNA form, the CDR3 reads TGTGCCAGCGGCCCCAGCGGGGGGCTCCACAATGAGCAGTTCTTC. It translates to CASGPSGGLHNEQFF. This chain joins TRBV6-4 and TRBJ2-1; TRBD2 aligns across 9 bases. J lost 5 bases, V lost 8 bases, and 10 bases had no gene match. This CDR3 is 15 amino acids long. Germline V gene data show CDR1 as MRHNA and CDR2 as SNTAGT.